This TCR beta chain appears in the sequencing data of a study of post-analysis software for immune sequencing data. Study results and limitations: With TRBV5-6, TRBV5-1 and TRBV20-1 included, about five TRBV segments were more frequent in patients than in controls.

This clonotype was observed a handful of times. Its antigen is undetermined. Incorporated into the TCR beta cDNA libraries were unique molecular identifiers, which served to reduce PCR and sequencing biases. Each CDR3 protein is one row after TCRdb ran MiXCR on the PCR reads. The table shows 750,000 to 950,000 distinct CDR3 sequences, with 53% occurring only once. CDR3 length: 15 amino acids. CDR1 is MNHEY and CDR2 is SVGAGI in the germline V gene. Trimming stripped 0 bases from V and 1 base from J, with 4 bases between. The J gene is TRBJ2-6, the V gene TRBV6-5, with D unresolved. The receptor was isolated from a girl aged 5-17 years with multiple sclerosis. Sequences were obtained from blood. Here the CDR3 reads CASSYSRSGANVLTF. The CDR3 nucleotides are TGTGCCAGCAGTTACTCGAGGTCTGGGGCCAACGTCCTGACTTTC.